Below, 9 T cell receptor beta chains from the same sample are listed, as sequenced in a study of breast tumors, draining lymph nodes, adjacent tissues. TCRdb independently ran MiXCR on the multiplex PCR reads; one entry per CDR3 protein. The sample yields about 66,000 distinct CDR3 sequences, around 43% seen once. Sequencing used breast tumor tissue. These receptors originate from a female donor with breast cancer. Some clones in this sample may be carry-over from other donors' samples.

About this clonotype: Because the CDR3's place on the DNA is in doubt, the DNA is left out and the CDR3 is given as listed by TCRdb. The V call is TRBV7-7, the J call TRBJ2-3; the table's D call, TRBD1, was not checked against the DNA. The CDR3 is 21 amino acids in total, end residues counted. Germline CDR1 is SSHAT and CDR2 is FNYEAQ (reference sequence). CDR3 residues: CASSFYICSVEGQGSTDTQYF.

At least ten counts were recorded for this clonotype. The V gene is TRBV19, the J gene TRBJ2-7; 7 nucleotides agree with TRBD2. CDR3 length equals 13 residues. V was pared by 2 bases and J by 5 bases, with 3 bases of the junction left unmatched. Germline values: CDR1 LNHDA, CDR2 SQIVND (reference sequence). The chain's CDR3 is CASSIRSGDEQYF. CDR3 DNA sequence: TGTGCCAGTAGTATACGGAGCGGGGACGAGCAGTACTTC.

This clonotype was seen repeatedly, ten times or more. Germline is not matched at one junction end, which may reflect a read error. The chain links TRBV7-9 to TRBJ1-2, with D unclear. Germline V gene sequence: CDR1 SEHNR, CDR2 FQNEAQ (reference sequence). The CDR3 runs to 15 residues. The CDR3 loop is CASSSTPGRIYGYPF. The DNA for the CDR3 is TGTGCCAGCAGCTCGACCCCTGGACGGATCTATGGCTACCCCTTC.

The chain combines TRBV6-6 with TRBJ2-3; 9 positions match TRBD2. This CDR3 has 15 amino acids. From germline, CDR1 is MNHNY and CDR2 SVGAGI (reference sequence). V lost 5 bases, J lost 2 bases, and 5 bases stayed unmatched. The DNA of the CDR3 is TGTGCCAGCAGTGTTAGCGGGAGATTCACAGATACGCAGTATTTT. Translation: CASSVSGRFTDTQYF.

On this clonotype: Just one base apart from a much larger clone, this may be a read error. The chain employs TRBV6-2 or TRBV6-3 and TRBJ2-7, with D possibly TRBD1 on 5 matching bases. The CDR3 has 14 amino acids. Germline assignment: CDR1 MNHEY and CDR2 SVGEGT. Trimming removed 5 bases from V and 0 bases from J, with 11 bases in between. In nucleotides, the CDR3 is TGTGCCAGCAGTCACGTGACAGACTCCTACGAGCAGTACTTC. It translates to CASSHVTDSYEQYF.

This clonotype was picked up many times. The chain recombines TRBV7-2 with TRBJ1-6; D is ambiguous. CDR3 length: 11 residues. V was shortened by 6 bases and J by 7 bases, with 4 bases between the two germline ends. In germline, CDR1 is SGHTA, CDR2 FQGNSA. CDR3 nucleotide sequence: TGTGCCAGCAGTTTAAATTCACCCCTCCACTTT. This gives the protein CASSLNSPLHF.

The table lists this clonotype with many counts. This chain links TRBV4-2 with TRBJ2-3, with D possibly being TRBD2 (6 bases). Germline V gives CDR1 LGHNA, CDR2 YNFKEQ. The CDR3 is 15 residues long. Trimming left V 0 bases short and J 3 bases short, with 10 bases between. This chain's CDR3 is CASSQDPSGTDTQYF. CDR3 coding DNA: TGTGCCAGCAGCCAAGATCCCAGCGGGACAGATACGCAGTATTTT.

This clonotype was picked up many times. The chain employs TRBV7-9 and TRBJ2-3; weak D call: TRBD2 (5 bases). Trimming removed 5 bases from V and 0 bases from J, with 12 bases in between. Germline assignment: CDR1 SEHNR and CDR2 FQNEAQ (reference sequence). CDR3 length: 15 residues. CDR3 DNA: TGTGCCAGCAGCGAGGCGGGCAGCAGCACAGATACGCAGTATTTT. This encodes CASSEAGSSTDTQYF.

As regards this clonotype: Possible read error: a much larger clone is one base away. This sequence joins TRBV5-8 and TRBJ1-5; D is undetermined. Germline V lookup: CDR1 SGHTS, CDR2 YDEGEE. CDR3 length equals 13 residues. Trimming cost V 0 bases and J 6 bases, with 7 bases left between them. The CDR3 sequence: CASSLGQSQPQHF. CDR3 DNA sequence: TGTGCCAGCAGCTTGGGCCAGAGTCAGCCCCAGCATTTT. Full variable domain (outside the CDR3, taken from reference TRBV5-8 and TRBJ1-5): EAGVTQSPTHLIKTRGQQATLRCSPISGHTSVYWYQQALGLGLQFLLWYDEGEERNRGNFPPRFSGRQFPNYSSELNVNALELEDSALYLCASSLGQSQPQHFGDGTRLSIL.